This TCR beta chain is from a study of identical twins (dated by TCRdb to about 2016). In terms of the full investigation: TCR alpha and beta repertoires from monozygotic twins, unrelated adults of various ages and cord blood were deep-sequenced to test whether fetal clonotypes persist. To rule out contamination, replicate twin experiments were performed at different times with different library preparation protocols. Overall study results and their limits: Because the same donors could not be followed over many years, the conclusions relied on cross-sectional statistical analysis. Compared with coincidental sharing between unrelated individuals, an excess of low generation-probability sequences was observed among out-of-frame TCR alpha sequences shared between twins. A weaker excess of twin sharing was found in beta out-of-frame sequences because the signal-to-noise ratio was lowered by fewer shared sequences. Zero-insertion analyses could be partly confounded by invariant T cells such as MAIT and iNKT, although diverse VJ usage argued against such confounding for most clonotypes. Abundant cord blood beta clonotypes had fewer insertions, young adult naive repertoires showed a similar but weaker trend, and memory repertoires showed no such trend. Out-of-frame TCR alpha sharing in monozygotic twins was systematically underestimated by recombination models, whereas sharing between unrelated individuals was in agreement with the recombination models.

V and J lose 7 bases and 3 bases, and a span of 12 bases separates them. The CDR3 holds 13 amino acids from the cysteine to the phenylalanine. Here the CDR3 DNA is all that survives: 39 bases in frame from base 1. CDR1 and CDR2, looked up from the germline V gene, are KGHSH and LQKENI. Library preparation used 5' RACE. Sequenced using an Illumina HiSeq 2000. A universal primer binding site was introduced by template switching, and a unique molecular identifier was present in the final cDNA, enabling accurate counting of TCR cDNA molecules. Specific primers in the conserved constant-segment region were used to synthesize first-strand cDNA for the TCR alpha and beta chains. Each cDNA library was double barcoded, with a SMART-Mk sample barcode plus Illumina barcodes, to control for contamination. TruSeq adapter sequences and Illumina sample barcodes were added in two successive PCR steps. The Illumina HiSeq platform was used with custom primers to sequence TCR alpha and beta cDNA libraries. The study's own analysis went as follows. Raw reads were processed with MiGEC to extract unique molecular identifiers, and MiXCR was used to determine CDR3 positions. Recombination models were inferred per individual with the repgenHMM and IGoR tools using an EM algorithm. The tcR package in R was used for shared clonotype analysis, with sharing normalized by the product of cloneset sizes. To study raw recombination without the effects of thymic and clonal selection, out-of-frame nonproductive sequences were analyzed. Using fastp at Q25 and MiXCR, TCRdb reprocessed the public reads and kept productive beta chains. Rows with one shared CDR3 protein collapse into an entry with the most common genes and DNA. Here the V and J calls rest on TCRdb's processing, not on the authors' analysis. In all, the sample holds around 470,000 distinct CDR3 sequences, and 13% to 15% of those were seen once. The top ten hold 0.52% of the sample.

Every donor in the study was a healthy Caucasian. Three pairs of female monozygotic twins, all aged 18 to 29 years, were included in the twin cohort. Positive isolation kits from Invitrogen were used to isolate CD4+ and CD8+ T cell populations. A remark on this clonotype: There is no known antigen for this receptor. Base quality data are lacking; no much larger clone is found one base away.

This sample was shared with a second study, whose subject was yellow fever vaccine responses in identical twins. According to the second study: The T cell response to vaccination in identical twins was reported by the authors to appear partly convergent and partly personalized. In the study, vaccine-responding T cell clones were precisely tracked in identical twins.

The sequence was obtained from a woman aged 18-29 years in good health. The sequenced sample was CD4+ T cells sorted from blood. The sequence joins TRBV18 to TRBJ1-1; possibly the D gene is TRBD1, per 6 matching bases. The CDR3 reads as follows: CASLQGSDTEAFF. The DNA sequence is as follows: TGTGCCAGCTTACAGGGATCGGACACTGAAGCTTTCTTT.